Following are 18 T cell receptor beta chains from one sample sequenced in a study of PD-1 blockade in classical Hodgkin lymphoma. Documented time point: cycle 4 day 1 (C4D1), after five to seven weeks of nivolumab. Every patient relapsed after autologous stem cell transplantation, and brentuximab vedotin exposure varied. The table came from immunoSEQ multiplex PCR; TCRdb's copy has only in-frame clones and leaves some out. This table holds approximately 9,000 clones, about 87% found once. Here the sequenced sample was peripheral blood mononuclear cells (PBMCs), taken before the fourth cycle of nivolumab. Receptors were obtained from a human donor with classical Hodgkin lymphoma.

The chain recombines TRBV7-2 with TRBJ1-2; perhaps TRBD1 as D (6 bases). The CDR3 runs 14 residues. V lost 4 bases and J 8 bases, leaving 17 bases between the germline ends. The germline V gene has CDR1 SGHTA and CDR2 FQGNSA. CDR3 in amino acids: CASSSFRQAPGYTF. DNA of the CDR3: TGTGCCAGCAGCTCCTTCCGACAGGCCCCGGGCTACACCTTC. The full variable domain, in which reference TRBV7-2 and TRBJ1-2 provide the parts outside the CDR3, is GAGVSQSPSNKVTEKGKDVELRCDPISGHTALYWYRQSLGQGLEFLIYFQGNSAPDKSGLPSDRFSAERTGGSVSTLTIQRTQQEDSAVYLCASSSFRQAPGYTFGSGTRLTVV.

This clone has just a few counts. The chain employs TRBV7-8 and TRBJ2-2; D is perhaps TRBD1 or TRBD2 (5 bases each). Germline CDR1 and CDR2: SGHVS and FQNEAQ. The CDR3 has 17 amino acids. Trimming removed 6 bases from V and 2 bases from J, with 19 bases in between. In DNA form, the CDR3 reads TGTGCCAGCAGTTTCATCCGGGACGGACGTAACACCGGGGAGCTGTTTTTT. Its translation is CASSFIRDGRNTGELFF.

The rearrangement links TRBV5-1 to TRBJ1-5; 7 bases align to TRBD1. CDR1 and CDR2 from the germline V gene are SGHRS and YFSETQ. Trimming took 5 bases from V and 11 from J; bases not matched to a gene: 13. The CDR3 totals 14 residues. CDR3 in DNA: TGCGCCAGCAGAATGGCCCCGACAGGGTCAGCCCAGCATTTT. It translates to CASRMAPTGSAQHF. Looking up the rest from reference TRBV5-1 and TRBJ1-5 gives the full variable domain: KAGVTQTPRYLIKTRGQQVTLSCSPISGHRSVSWYQQTPGQGLQFLFEYFSETQRNKGNFPGRFSGRQFSNSRSEMNVSTLELGDSALYLCASRMAPTGSAQHFGDGTRLSIL.

The chain recombines TRBV7-9 with TRBJ2-5, with 16 positions matching TRBD2. The ends lost 3 bases at V and 1 base at J; junction bases unmatched: 5. This CDR3 comprises 18 residues. Per the germline V gene, CDR1 is SEHNR and CDR2 is FQNEAQ (reference sequence). The DNA of the CDR3 is TGTGCCAGCAGCTTGGGGACTAGCGGGGGGGCCCCCCAAGAGACCCAGTACTTC. It specifies CASSLGTSGGAPQETQYF.

The rearrangement links TRBV18 to TRBJ2-3; 13 nucleotides align to TRBD2. This CDR3 is built from 18 residues. CDR1 KGHSH and CDR2 LQKENI come from the germline V gene. V lost 2 bases to trimming and J lost 1 base; unmatched junction nucleotides: 6. The CDR3 loop is CASSPSPGTSGGTDTQYF. The CDR3 DNA reads TGTGCCAGCTCACCATCCCCCGGGACTAGCGGGGGCACAGATACGCAGTATTTT. The full variable domain, with the rest looked up from reference TRBV18 and TRBJ2-3, is NAGVMQNPRHLVRRRGQEARLRCSPMKGHSHVYWYRQLPEEGLKFMVYLQKENIIDESGMPKERFSAEFPKEGPSILRIQQVVRGDSAAYFCASSPSPGTSGGTDTQYFGPGTRLTVL.

V is TRBV7-9 and J is TRBJ2-7; a possible D gene is TRBD1 (6 bases). The V gene lost 3 bases and the J gene lost 9 bases, with 18 bases spanning the gap. Germline V CDR1 and CDR2: SEHNR, FQNEAQ (reference sequence). CDR3 length: 14 amino acids. CDR3 amino acids: CASSFGLSGERQYF. Written as DNA, the CDR3 is TGTGCCAGCAGCTTCGGACTTTCAGGGGAACGGCAGTACTTC.

This chain links TRBV7-6 with TRBJ2-2; D is unresolved. V gave up 5 bases and J gave up 5 bases, with 15 bases separating them. The CDR3 extends over 15 amino acids. Germline V gene lookup returns CDR1 SGHVS and CDR2 FNYEAQ. The CDR3 reads CASSPGTVKTGELFF. CDR3 nucleotide sequence: TGTGCCAGCAGCCCAGGAACGGTGAAGACCGGGGAGCTGTTTTTT. Based on the CDR3 plus reference TRBV7-6 and TRBJ2-2, the full variable domain is GAGVSQSPRYKVTKRGQDVALRCDPISGHVSLYWYRQALGQGPEFLTYFNYEAQQDKSGLPNDRFSAERPEGSISTLTIQRTEQRDSAMYRCASSPGTVKTGELFFGEGSRLTVL.

This clone was counted a single time. This chain links TRBV7-7 with TRBJ2-3; TRBD2 matches at 11 bases. The germline V gene has CDR1 SSHAT and CDR2 FNYEAQ (reference sequence). The CDR3 length is 16 residues. Trimming took 5 bases from V and 0 from J; bases not matched to a gene: 4. As DNA, the CDR3 is TGTGCCAGCAGCCCGACTAGCGGGGCTAGCACAGATACGCAGTATTTT. As protein: CASSPTSGASTDTQYF.

The chain is built from TRBV4-1 and TRBJ2-7; TRBD1 agrees at 8 bases. Trimming took 4 bases from V and 1 from J; bases not matched to a gene: 3. There are 14 residues in the CDR3. Germline V CDR1 and CDR2: MGHRA, YSYEKL. This CDR3 reads CASSPRQGSYEQYF. CDR3 nucleotide sequence: TGCGCCAGCAGCCCTAGACAGGGGTCCTACGAGCAGTACTTC.

This chain joins TRBV18 and TRBJ1-1, with D hard to call. Trimming removed 1 base at V and 8 bases at J, with 11 bases between. This CDR3 is 13 amino acids long. Germline V lookup: CDR1 KGHSH, CDR2 LQKENI. DNA of the CDR3: TGTGCCAGCTCACCACGGGAGGGAACCGAAGCTTTCTTT. Its protein product is CASSPREGTEAFF.

V is TRBV9 and J is TRBJ2-4, with no clear D. The germline gives CDR1 SGDLS, CDR2 YYNGEE. This CDR3 has 15 residues. The V end was cut by 0 bases, the J end by 0 bases, with 7 bases between. The CDR3 loop reads CASSVGGGAKNIQYF. The DNA of the CDR3 is TGTGCCAGCAGCGTAGGTGGCGGAGCCAAAAACATTCAGTACTTC.

This clone was seen a handful of times. This sequence joins TRBV27 and TRBJ1-2, with 7 bases matching TRBD1. Germline V gives CDR1 MNHEY, CDR2 SMNVEV (reference sequence). Trimming took 9 bases from V and 7 from J; bases not matched to a gene: 5. CDR3 size: 11 residues. The CDR3 reads CASRGGAGYTF. The CDR3 region has the DNA TGTGCCAGTCGAGGGGGCGCTGGCTACACCTTC.

The chain couples TRBV13 to TRBJ1-2; the D is unclear. This CDR3 region has 13 residues. The V gene's germline CDR1 is PRHDT and CDR2 FYEKMQ (reference sequence). The germline V and J ends were trimmed by 1 base and 8 bases, with 11 bases remaining between them. CDR3 coding DNA: TGTGCCAGCAGCTTAGTACTTTTGGGAGGCTACACCTTC. Translating gives CASSLVLLGGYTF.

On this clone: The sample contains more than one DNA sequence encoding this CDR3. The chain has TRBV18 and TRBJ2-5; no clear D gene. In germline, CDR1 is KGHSH, CDR2 LQKENI. Deletions cut 3 bases from V and 0 bases from J, with 2 bases between. This CDR3 spans 12 amino acids. The CDR3 region is CASSPYQETQYF. The DNA for the CDR3 is TGTGCCAGCTCACCGTACCAAGAGACCCAGTACTTC.

The chain employs TRBV11-2 and TRBJ1-2; D unresolved. Trimming stripped 6 bases from V and 3 bases from J, with 11 bases between. This CDR3 spans 13 amino acids. Germline values: CDR1 SGHAT, CDR2 FQNNGV. This chain's CDR3 is CASRPSGYYGYTF. In DNA, the CDR3 is TGTGCCAGCAGACCTTCGGGGTACTATGGCTACACCTTC.

The chain uses TRBV27 and TRBJ2-7; TRBD1 agrees at 7 bases. The V gene end was trimmed by 5 bases and the J gene end by 0 bases; junction bases not matched to a gene: 7. Per germline, CDR1 MNHEY and CDR2 SMNVEV (reference sequence). This CDR3 comprises 15 residues. The CDR3 DNA reads as TGTGCCAGCAGTCCAGGGGGTCTAAGCTCCTACGAGCAGTACTTC. The encoded protein is CASSPGGLSSYEQYF.

The rearrangement links TRBV28 to TRBJ1-2; D possibly corresponds to TRBD1 (6 bases). Trimming left V 7 bases short and J 4 bases short, with 13 bases between. The CDR3 covers 13 residues. Germline values: CDR1 MDHEN, CDR2 SYDVKM. The CDR3 is CASNPRGSYGYTF. The CDR3 DNA reads TGTGCCAGCAACCCCAGGGGTTCCTATGGCTACACCTTC.

The table lists this clone with a few counts. This chain uses TRBV28 with TRBJ2-3, with a tentative D call TRBD2 (6 bases). The germline CDR1 and CDR2 sequences are MDHEN and SYDVKM. Trimming took off 2 bases at V and 1 base at J, with 10 bases between the two ends. This CDR3 is built from 15 residues. CDR3 in amino acids: CASSLTGTGTDTQYF. Written as DNA, the CDR3 is TGTGCCAGCAGTTTAACCGGGACTGGCACAGATACGCAGTATTTT.